This TCR beta chain stems from a study of shared clonotypes between healthy human individuals. Study in general: There were three CD4 naive, three CD4 memory, two CD8 naive and one CD8 memory plates per donor.

Sorted-subset replicate PCRs used roughly 210 ng of genomic DNA. This amount corresponded to 30,000 to 35,000 T cell genomes. The data were produced by immunoSEQ multiplex PCR, yet TCRdb's version contains in-frame clones alone and is incomplete. The sample holds over a million clones, about 84% seen once. Investigators divided CD4+ cells into CD45RA+ naive and CD45RA-negative memory subsets. Germline CDR1 is SGHKS and CDR2 is YYEKEE (reference sequence). CDR3 length equals 17 residues. Trimming removed 0 bases from V and 8 bases from J; junction bases left unmatched: 15. This clone was counted between two and nine times.

Material for sequencing was memory CD4+ T cells from PBMCs. Stated subset: CD45RA-negative fraction. J is TRBJ1-2 and V is TRBV5-5; 8 positions agree with TRBD1. The receptor's source is a man between 18 and 29 years old in good health. Some clones in this sample may be carry-over from other donors' samples. In DNA, the CDR3 is TGTGCCAGCAGCTTGGGATATGGGACAGGACTACAGCGGGGCTACACCTTC. It specifies CASSLGYGTGLQRGYTF.